The 13 T cell receptor beta chains presented below share a single source sample, sequenced in a study of cytomegalovirus exposure and HLA in healthy donors (dated by TCRdb to 2016 to 2017). The protocol used for the library was the immunoSEQ multiplex PCR assay. For the multiplex PCR, a mixture combining 60 forward primers for TCR Vbeta segments and 13 reverse primers for TCR Jbeta segments was used. In TCRdb, the immuneACCESS table is reduced to in-frame sequences with V and J assigned. These tables do not hold every clone; where another copy was compared, an unresolved V gene accounts for under half, and the others remain unexplained. For this sample the table gives around 50,000 clones, of which roughly 83% were detected only once. The biggest ten clones account for about 4.3% of the sample. Source material: PBMCs. These receptors came from a man aged 25 to 40 in good health and CMV-seronegative.

The chain is built from TRBV27 and TRBJ2-1, with 7 bases matching TRBD2. Germline V gene sequence: CDR1 MNHEY, CDR2 SMNVEV (reference sequence). The CDR3 is made up of 18 amino acids. After removal of 5 bases from V and 5 bases from J, the junction contained 18 bases not matched to a gene. This CDR3 reads CASSPIGRGGSGDNEQFF. The CDR3 DNA follows: TGTGCCAGCAGTCCTATTGGGAGGGGCGGGAGCGGGGACAATGAGCAGTTCTTC.

The chain is built from TRBV5-1 and TRBJ1-1; the D is unclear. The CDR3 consists of 16 residues. Germline CDR1 is SGHRS and CDR2 is YFSETQ. The V gene lost 0 bases and the J gene lost 0 bases, with 12 bases spanning the gap. The DNA of the CDR3 is TGCGCCAGCAGCTTGGGGGCCAGCAGCATGAACACTGAAGCTTTCTTT. It encodes CASSLGASSMNTEAFF.

The V gene is TRBV9, the J gene TRBJ1-3; 7 bases are a match to TRBD1. The CDR3 runs 13 residues. Per germline, CDR1 SGDLS and CDR2 YYNGEE. With V trimmed by 1 base and J by 8 bases, 3 bases remained unmatched. The CDR3 DNA reads TGTGCCAGCAGCGTACGCCAGGGGGACACCATATATTTT. This sequence encodes CASSVRQGDTIYF.

The rearrangement uses TRBV18 and TRBJ1-1; 7 nucleotides line up with TRBD1. V was clipped by 2 bases and J by 1 base; unmatched bases: 7. The CDR3 spans 16 residues. CDR1 and CDR2 (germline): KGHSH, LQKENI. CDR3 in DNA: TGTGCCAGCTCACCAAACCCCACAGGGGCGAACACTGAAGCTTTCTTT. Translated, it gives CASSPNPTGANTEAFF.

The chain links TRBV5-6 to TRBJ1-3, with D possibly matching TRBD1 (6 bases). CDR1 and CDR2 from the germline V gene are SGHDT and YYEEEE. The CDR3 contains 13 residues. V was trimmed by 4 bases and J by 4 bases, leaving 9 bases between them. This chain's CDR3 is CASSIGQGNTIYF. Here the CDR3 DNA reads TGTGCCAGCAGCATTGGACAGGGAAACACCATATATTTT. Full variable domain (remainder filled in from reference TRBV5-6 and TRBJ1-3): DAGVTQSPTHLIKTRGQQVTLRCSPKSGHDTVSWYQQALGQGPQFIFQYYEEEERQRGNFPDRFSGHQFPNYSSELNVNALLLGDSALYLCASSIGQGNTIYFGEGSWLTVV.

The chain is built from TRBV7-9 and TRBJ2-5; TRBD1 matches at 7 bases. The CDR3 is 14 residues long. The germline CDR1 and CDR2 sequences are SEHNR and FQNEAQ (reference sequence). The J segment lost 2 bases and the V segment lost 6 bases, leaving 6 bases of the junction unmatched. The CDR3, as DNA: TGTGCCAGCAGTTACTCGGGACAGCAAGAGACCCAGTACTTC. Encoded protein: CASSYSGQQETQYF.

The CDR3 DNA follows: TGTGCCAGCAGCCCCCGACAGGAATCTAATGAAAAACTGTTTTTT. Its protein is CASSPRQESNEKLFF. V usage is TRBV7-2 and J usage is TRBJ1-4; weak D call: TRBD1 (6 bases). Trimming took off 5 bases at V and 3 bases at J, with 13 bases between the two ends. CDR1 is SGHTA, CDR2 FQGNSA, per germline. The CDR3 contains 15 residues.

In its sample, this clone was seen once. The gene calls are TRBV10-3 and TRBJ2-1; 9 nucleotides align to TRBD2. Germline CDR1 reads ENHRY; CDR2 reads SYGVKD. V lost 8 bases, J lost 2 bases, and 7 bases stayed unmatched. The CDR3 spans 15 residues. In nucleotides, the CDR3 is TGTGCCATCGGGAAGGCGGGAGGGCCCTACAATGAGCAGTTCTTC. Translated: CAIGKAGGPYNEQFF.

The gene calls are TRBV27 and TRBJ2-3; 7 bases align to TRBD2. Germline CDR1 and CDR2: MNHEY and SMNVEV (reference sequence). V lost 0 bases and J lost 1; bases outside the gene matches: 1. This CDR3 is built from 15 residues. This chain's CDR3 is CASSLSGRGTDTQYF. The CDR3, as DNA: TGTGCCAGCAGTTTATCAGGGAGGGGCACAGATACGCAGTATTTT.

V is TRBV7-2 and J is TRBJ2-5, with TRBD2 matching 8 bases. There are 15 residues in the CDR3. Germline assignment: CDR1 SGHTA and CDR2 FQGNSA. V was clipped by 7 bases and J by 1 base; unmatched bases: 8. CDR3 residues: CASNGERGFQETQYF. For the CDR3, the DNA is TGTGCCAGCAACGGTGAGCGGGGGTTCCAAGAGACCCAGTACTTC.

The rearrangement links TRBV6-5 to TRBJ1-3; tentatively, D is TRBD1 (5 bases). The CDR3 runs to 12 residues. The ends were cut back, 4 bases at V and 7 bases at J, with 8 bases in the middle. Germline V lookup: CDR1 MNHEY, CDR2 SVGAGI. The CDR3 reads CASSSGGNTIYF. The CDR3 DNA sequence: TGTGCCAGCAGTTCCGGGGGTAACACCATATATTTT.

The J gene is TRBJ1-6, the V gene TRBV30; TRBD1 agrees at 7 bases. CDR3 length: 14 amino acids. Germline assignment: CDR1 GTSNPN and CDR2 SVGIG (reference sequence). V lost 2 bases, J lost 7 bases, and 5 bases stayed unmatched. CDR3 sequence (DNA): TGTGCCTGGAGTATTGGGACAGAGAATTCACCCCTCCACTTT. This codes for CAWSIGTENSPLHF.

This clone appeared once. The J gene is TRBJ1-5, the V gene TRBV4-1; 7 bases are shared with TRBD1. Germline values: CDR1 MGHRA, CDR2 YSYEKL. The CDR3 extends over 15 amino acids. J lost 9 bases, V lost 0 bases, and 8 bases had no gene match. The CDR3 is CASSQDVQGKGPQHF. CDR3 bases: TGCGCCAGCAGCCAAGATGTACAGGGGAAAGGGCCCCAGCATTTT.